One and the same sample provided the 23 T cell receptor beta chains below, sequenced in a study of blood T cell repertoires in COVID-19. Clones were read by immunoSEQ multiplex PCR, and TCRdb kept only the in-frame ones, dropping some. The profile shows more than 150,000 clones, 82% of them singletons. Sequencing was done on a sample of PBMCs or T cells enriched from blood (not recorded which). The receptors come from a middle-aged man who had recovered from COVID-19.

V is TRBV14 and J is TRBJ1-3; possible D gene TRBD1, 5 bases. V was trimmed by 4 bases and J by 0 bases, leaving 16 bases between them. CDR1 and CDR2 from the germline V gene are SGHDN and FVKESK. CDR3 size: 17 residues. CDR3 region: CASSPLGGPLSGNTIYF. In DNA form, the CDR3 reads TGTGCCAGCAGCCCGCTGGGGGGTCCACTCTCTGGAAACACCATATATTTT. The full variable domain, completed using reference TRBV14 and TRBJ1-3, is EAGVTQFPSHSVIEKGQTVTLRCDPISGHDNLYWYRRVMGKEIKFLLHFVKESKQDESGMPNNRFLAERTGGTYSTLKVQPAELEDSGVYFCASSPLGGPLSGNTIYFGEGSWLTVV.

The V and J genes are TRBV3-1 (or the pseudogene TRBV3-2) and TRBJ2-4; 8 bases match TRBD2. Germline V gene sequence: CDR1 LGHDT, CDR2 YNNKEL (reference sequence). CDR3 length: 17 amino acids. Trimming removed 0 bases from V and 3 bases from J; junction bases left unmatched: 7. The CDR3 region is CASSQEAAGDDKNIQYF. The CDR3 bases are TGTGCCAGCAGCCAAGAGGCAGCGGGGGACGACAAAAACATTCAGTACTTC.

This clone was picked up a small number of times. V usage is TRBV2 and J usage is TRBJ2-7; D not resolved. The V end was cut by 6 bases, the J end by 4 bases, with 16 bases between. This CDR3 is built from 14 residues. Germline V lookup: CDR1 SNHLY, CDR2 FYNNEI. The CDR3 spells CASSPTSTGYEQYV. The CDR3 DNA sequence: TGTGCCAGCAGCCCCACCTCCACGGGTTACGAGCAGTACGTC.

The chain links TRBV6-5 to TRBJ1-1; a possible D gene is TRBD1 (5 bases). V lost 10 bases and J lost 6, with 12 bases in between. The length of the CDR3 is 11 residues. Germline V lookup: CDR1 MNHEY, CDR2 SVGAGI. The CDR3 here is CAIRRGAEAFF. CDR3 bases: TGTGCCATCCGCCGGGGGGCTGAAGCTTTCTTT.

The gene calls are TRBV4-3 and TRBJ2-7, with a possible D match to TRBD2 (6 bases). Trimming cost V 6 bases and J 2 bases, with 14 bases left between them. The length of the CDR3 is 14 residues. Germline V gene sequence: CDR1 LGHNA, CDR2 YSLEER. The CDR3 nucleotides read TGCGCCAGCAGTTCCAAGCGGGTCACCTACGAGCAGTACTTC. Residues: CASSSKRVTYEQYF.

This chain links TRBV5-3 with TRBJ1-4; no reliable D call. TRBV5-3 is an ORF; its function is uncertain. This CDR3 has 15 residues. V was cut by 1 base and J by 8 bases, with 15 bases left in between. CDR3 sequence (DNA): TGTGCCAGAAGCTTGCGGGCGGGTTTAGCGGAAAAACTGTTTTTT. Translating it yields CARSLRAGLAEKLFF.

V usage is TRBV19 and J usage is TRBJ2-1; weak D call: TRBD2 (6 bases). The germline V gene encodes CDR1 LNHDA and CDR2 SQIVND (reference sequence). V lost 3 bases and J 10 bases, leaving 10 bases between the germline ends. The CDR3 spans 12 residues. CDR3 nucleotide sequence: TGTGCCAGTAGTATGGTGGCGGGAGAGCAGTTCTTC. It encodes CASSMVAGEQFF.

The chain carries TRBV27 and TRBJ2-1; D is perhaps TRBD1 (5 bases). From germline, CDR1 is MNHEY and CDR2 SMNVEV (reference sequence). The V and J ends lost 2 bases and 5 bases respectively, with 16 bases between them. The CDR3 totals 16 residues. The CDR3 DNA reads as TGTGCCAGCAGTTTAATGTGGGGCGCGAGGAACAATGAGCAGTTCTTC. It encodes CASSLMWGARNNEQFF.

CDR3 in amino acids: CASREGGAYNEQFF. CDR3 bases: TGTGCCAGTCGTGAGGGGGGGGCCTACAATGAGCAGTTCTTC. This chain uses TRBV19 with TRBJ2-1; tentative D call: TRBD2 (7 bases). CDR1 is LNHDA, CDR2 SQIVND, per germline (reference sequence). Trimming left V 8 bases short and J 2 bases short, with 13 bases between. The CDR3 length is 14 residues.

This clone appeared a single time. The chain carries TRBV19 and TRBJ1-3; D gene unclear. The CDR3 totals 15 residues. Germline V CDR1 and CDR2: LNHDA, SQIVND (reference sequence). V lost 6 bases and J lost 1, with 13 bases in between. CDR3 in amino acids: CASRAGSTSGNTIYF. CDR3 DNA: TGTGCCAGTAGAGCGGGCAGTACGTCTGGAAACACCATATATTTT.

V usage is TRBV7-2 and J usage is TRBJ1-5; a weak D match, TRBD1 (6 bases). This CDR3 comprises 17 residues. V shed 4 bases and J shed 0 bases, with 16 bases lying between them. Germline CDR1 is SGHTA and CDR2 is FQGNSA. The CDR3 DNA reads as TGTGCCAGCAGCTCCACTCCTCCGGGACATAGCAATCAGCCCCAGCATTTT. Its translation: CASSSTPPGHSNQPQHF.

This clone is a singleton in its sample. This chain connects TRBV7-2 to TRBJ1-6; no definite D call. The V end lost 4 bases, the J end lost 8 bases, and 12 bases lay between the germline ends. Germline V lookup: CDR1 SGHTA, CDR2 FQGNSA. There are 14 residues in the CDR3. The CDR3 sequence is CASSSPRSDSPLHF. CDR3 nucleotide sequence: TGTGCCAGCAGCTCACCCCGATCGGATTCACCCCTCCACTTT.

The chain employs TRBV5-6 and TRBJ1-1; the match to TRBD1 covers 8 bases. This CDR3 contains 15 residues. Germline V gene lookup returns CDR1 SGHDT and CDR2 YYEEEE. Unmatched junction bases numbered 10, after V lost 4 bases and J lost 5 bases. The DNA for the CDR3 is TGTGCCAGCAGCCCCACAGGGGGGCGGGGGACTGAAGCTTTCTTT. It translates to CASSPTGGRGTEAFF.

The chain joins TRBV18 to TRBJ1-1, with D uncertain. V was trimmed by 2 bases and J by 0 bases, leaving 7 bases between them. The CDR3 length is 14 residues. The germline V gene encodes CDR1 KGHSH and CDR2 LQKENI. This CDR3 is CASSPSGLNTEAFF. The CDR3 nucleotides read TGTGCCAGCTCACCATCAGGATTGAACACTGAAGCTTTCTTT.

V and J are TRBV25-1 and TRBJ1-1; D uncertain. Deletions cut 3 bases from V and 4 bases from J, with 3 bases between. Germline CDR1 reads MGHDK; CDR2 reads SYGVNS. The CDR3 has 11 residues. CDR3: CASSDLTEAFF. The CDR3 bases are TGTGCCAGCAGTGATCTCACTGAAGCTTTCTTT.

The chain couples TRBV6-6 to TRBJ1-4; no clear D gene. Trimming left V 1 base short and J 0 bases short, with 9 bases between. CDR1 and CDR2 from the germline V gene are MNHNY and SVGAGI (reference sequence). The CDR3 runs to 16 residues. This CDR3 is CASSYYEATTNEKLFF. For the CDR3, the DNA is TGTGCCAGCAGTTACTACGAAGCGACAACTAATGAAAAACTGTTTTTT.

CDR3 nucleotides: TGTGCCAGCAGCTTAGCCGGACAGACCTTTCTCCACTTT. It specifies CASSLAGQTFLHF. The chain joins TRBV7-9 to TRBJ1-6; D perhaps matches TRBD1 (6 bases). The V gene lost 0 bases and the J gene lost 16 bases, with 13 bases spanning the gap. The CDR3 has 13 amino acids. Looked up from germline, CDR1 is SEHNR and CDR2 is FQNEAQ (reference sequence).

This chain joins TRBV4-3 and TRBJ2-1, with 11 bases aligning to TRBD2. CDR1 and CDR2 (germline): LGHNA, YSLEER. CDR3 length: 17 amino acids. The V gene end was trimmed by 3 bases and the J gene end by 4 bases; junction bases not matched to a gene: 8. This chain's CDR3 is CASSHGTSGTLYNEQFF. The CDR3, as DNA: TGCGCCAGCAGCCATGGGACTAGCGGTACGTTATACAATGAGCAGTTCTTC.

The chain combines TRBV19 with TRBJ2-2; possibly TRBD2 for D (5 bases). V dropped 6 bases and J dropped 4 bases, with 12 bases sitting between them. Germline V lookup: CDR1 LNHDA, CDR2 SQIVND (reference sequence). The CDR3 has 14 residues. CDR3: CASRVGETTGELFF. CDR3 nucleotides: TGTGCCAGTAGGGTGGGAGAGACCACCGGGGAGCTGTTTTTT.

The chain combines TRBV5-5 with TRBJ2-3, with D maybe TRBD1 (6 bases). Trimming stripped 4 bases from V and 0 bases from J, with 12 bases between. Germline V gene lookup returns CDR1 SGHKS and CDR2 YYEKEE (reference sequence). The CDR3 length is 15 residues. CDR3 residues: CASSLDRPSTDTQYF. The CDR3 DNA reads as TGTGCCAGCAGCCTCGACAGGCCGAGCACAGATACGCAGTATTTT.

This clone was detected only a few times. The rearrangement links TRBV2 to TRBJ2-7; 8 nucleotides match TRBD1. CDR3 size: 17 residues. Germline trimming cut 0 bases from V and 3 bases from J; bases unmatched to any gene: 10. Germline V CDR1 and CDR2: SNHLY, FYNNEI. The CDR3 DNA reads as TGTGCCAGCAGTGAAGCCCTAGGACAGGGTAGTGTCTACGAGCAGTACTTC. It specifies CASSEALGQGSVYEQYF.

The chain employs TRBV5-5 and TRBJ1-3; a weak D match, TRBD1 (6 bases). The V end lost 3 bases, the J end lost 0 bases, and 10 bases lay between the germline ends. The CDR3 consists of 15 residues. Per the germline V gene, CDR1 is SGHKS and CDR2 is YYEKEE (reference sequence). CDR3 in DNA: TGTGCCAGCAGCTCAAGGACAGTCTCTGGAAACACCATATATTTT. Encoded protein: CASSSRTVSGNTIYF.

The chain has TRBV10-1 and TRBJ1-4; the D gene is possibly TRBD1 (5 bases). V was trimmed by 11 bases and J by 2 bases, leaving 15 bases between them. CDR3 length: 14 amino acids. Germline assignment: CDR1 WNHNN and CDR2 SYGVQD (reference sequence). The DNA of the CDR3 is TGCGCCGACGTGGCAAGGGGTACTAATGAAAAACTGTTTTTT. It yields the protein CADVARGTNEKLFF.